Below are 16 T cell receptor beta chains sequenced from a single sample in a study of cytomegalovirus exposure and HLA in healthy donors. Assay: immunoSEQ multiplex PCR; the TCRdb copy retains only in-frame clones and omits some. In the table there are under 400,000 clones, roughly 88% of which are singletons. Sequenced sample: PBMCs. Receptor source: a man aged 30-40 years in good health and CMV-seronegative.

CDR3 coding DNA: TGTGCCAGCAGCTTAGGCACTAGACGCGGGGGGCCCGATGAGGATACGCAGTATTTT. It yields the protein CASSLGTRRGGPDEDTQYF. The V and J genes are TRBV7-8 and TRBJ2-3, with TRBD2 matching over 8 bases. The CDR3 length is 19 residues. Germline CDR1 and CDR2: SGHVS and FQNEAQ. V gave up 1 base and J gave up 6 bases; unmatched junction bases: 18.

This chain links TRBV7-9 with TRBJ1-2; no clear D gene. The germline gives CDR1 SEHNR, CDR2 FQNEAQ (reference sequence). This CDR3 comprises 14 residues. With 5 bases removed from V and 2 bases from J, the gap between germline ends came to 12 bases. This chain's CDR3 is CASSPMELNYGYTF. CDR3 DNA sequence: TGTGCCAGCAGCCCCATGGAGTTAAACTATGGCTACACCTTC.

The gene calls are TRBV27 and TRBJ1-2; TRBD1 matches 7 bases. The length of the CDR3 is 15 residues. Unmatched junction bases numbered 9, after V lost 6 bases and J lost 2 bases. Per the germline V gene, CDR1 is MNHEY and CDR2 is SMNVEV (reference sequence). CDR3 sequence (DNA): TGTGCCAGCAGCGGGCCACAGGGGCGAAACTATGGCTACACCTTC. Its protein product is CASSGPQGRNYGYTF.

The CDR3 DNA is TGTGCCAGCAGTTATTCACCGGGACAGGGCTACGAGCAGTACTTC. Encoded protein: CASSYSPGQGYEQYF. This chain uses TRBV6-5 with TRBJ2-7, with 9 bases matching TRBD1. Germline V gives CDR1 MNHEY, CDR2 SVGAGI. CDR3 length: 15 residues. The trim removed 3 bases at V and 3 bases at J, leaving 6 bases unmatched.

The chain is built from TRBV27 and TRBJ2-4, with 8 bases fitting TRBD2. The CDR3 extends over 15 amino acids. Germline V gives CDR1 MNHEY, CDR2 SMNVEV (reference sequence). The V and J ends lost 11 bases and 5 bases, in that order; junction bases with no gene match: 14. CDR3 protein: CAPQFGGGRENIQYF. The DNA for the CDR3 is TGTGCCCCGCAGTTCGGGGGGGGCCGGGAAAACATTCAGTACTTC.

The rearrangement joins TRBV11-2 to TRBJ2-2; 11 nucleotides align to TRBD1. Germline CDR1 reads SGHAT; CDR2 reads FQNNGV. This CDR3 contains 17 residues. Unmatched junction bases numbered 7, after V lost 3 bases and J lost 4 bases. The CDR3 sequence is CASSFGTGGYSTGELFF. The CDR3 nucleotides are TGTGCCAGCAGCTTCGGGACAGGGGGATACAGCACCGGGGAGCTGTTTTTT.

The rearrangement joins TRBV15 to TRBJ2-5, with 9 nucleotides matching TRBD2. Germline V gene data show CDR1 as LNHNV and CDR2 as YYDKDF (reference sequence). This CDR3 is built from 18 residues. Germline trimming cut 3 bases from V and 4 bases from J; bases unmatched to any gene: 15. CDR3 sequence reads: CATSSWGSGGVRGETQYF. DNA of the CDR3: TGTGCCACCAGCAGTTGGGGTAGCGGGGGAGTAAGGGGAGAGACCCAGTACTTC.

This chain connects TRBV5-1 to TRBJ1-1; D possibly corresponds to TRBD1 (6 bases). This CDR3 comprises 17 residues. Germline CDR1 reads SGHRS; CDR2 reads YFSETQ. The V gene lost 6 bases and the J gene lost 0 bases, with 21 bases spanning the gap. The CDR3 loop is CASTKTGYSYMNTEAFF. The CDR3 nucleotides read TGCGCCAGCACAAAGACAGGCTACTCCTATATGAACACTGAAGCTTTCTTT.

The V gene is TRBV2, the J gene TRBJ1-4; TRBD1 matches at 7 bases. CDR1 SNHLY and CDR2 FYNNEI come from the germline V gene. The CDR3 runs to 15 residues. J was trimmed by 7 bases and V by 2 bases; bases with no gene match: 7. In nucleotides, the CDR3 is TGTGCCAGCAGTGAAAAGGGGGGACAGCGTGAAAAACTGTTTTTT. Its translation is CASSEKGGQREKLFF.

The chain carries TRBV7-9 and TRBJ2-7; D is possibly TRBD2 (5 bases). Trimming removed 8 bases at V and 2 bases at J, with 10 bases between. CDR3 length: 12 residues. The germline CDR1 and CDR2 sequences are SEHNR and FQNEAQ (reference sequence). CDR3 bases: TGTGCCAGCGCGTGGGAGACCTACGAGCAGTACTTC. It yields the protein CASAWETYEQYF.

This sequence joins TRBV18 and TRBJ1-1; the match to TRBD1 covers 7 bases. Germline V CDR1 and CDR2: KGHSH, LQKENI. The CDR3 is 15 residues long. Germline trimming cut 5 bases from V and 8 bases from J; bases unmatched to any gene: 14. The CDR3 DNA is TGTGCCAGCTCAAGAATAGACAGGGCCCGAGAAGAAGCTTTCTTT. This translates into CASSRIDRAREEAFF.

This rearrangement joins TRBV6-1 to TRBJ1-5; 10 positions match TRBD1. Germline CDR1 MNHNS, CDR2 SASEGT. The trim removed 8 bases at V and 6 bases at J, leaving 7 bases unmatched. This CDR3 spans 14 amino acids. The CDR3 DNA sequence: TGTGCCAGCTTTAGGGACAGGGGTGTTCAGCCCCAGCATTTT. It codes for CASFRDRGVQPQHF.

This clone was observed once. CDR3 in amino acids: CASPGGGGNEQFF. As DNA, the CDR3 is TGTGCCAGCCCGGGGGGAGGGGGTAATGAGCAGTTCTTC. This sequence joins TRBV2 and TRBJ2-1; D is perhaps TRBD2 (7 bases). The V end was cut by 8 bases, the J end by 7 bases, with 15 bases between. This CDR3 is built from 13 residues. CDR1 and CDR2 from the germline V gene are SNHLY and FYNNEI.

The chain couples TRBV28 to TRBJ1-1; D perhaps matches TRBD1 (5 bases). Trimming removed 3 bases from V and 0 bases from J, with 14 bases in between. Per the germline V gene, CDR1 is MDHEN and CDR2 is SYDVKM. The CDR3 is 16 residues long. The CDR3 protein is CASSFGWGPMNTEAFF. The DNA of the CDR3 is TGTGCCAGCAGTTTTGGCTGGGGCCCCATGAACACTGAAGCTTTCTTT.

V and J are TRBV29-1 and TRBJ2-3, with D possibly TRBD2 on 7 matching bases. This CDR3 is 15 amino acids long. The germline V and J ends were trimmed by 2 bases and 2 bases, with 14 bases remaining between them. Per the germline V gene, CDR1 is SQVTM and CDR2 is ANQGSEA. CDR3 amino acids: CSVEWGRGITDTQYF. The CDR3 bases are TGCAGCGTTGAATGGGGGCGGGGGATCACAGATACGCAGTATTTT.

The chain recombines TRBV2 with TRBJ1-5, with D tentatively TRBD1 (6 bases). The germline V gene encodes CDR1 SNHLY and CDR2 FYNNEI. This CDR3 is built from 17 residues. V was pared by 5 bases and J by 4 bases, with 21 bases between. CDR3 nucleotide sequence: TGTGCCAGCAGTCTTCTCAGGGGTAACCAGCTGAATCAGCCCCAGCATTTT. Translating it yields CASSLLRGNQLNQPQHF.